The text below deals with one T cell receptor beta chain. Its antigen is unknown. The data were taken from a study of graft-versus-host responses after intestinal transplantation. Study-level information: Each recipient received a multivisceral, liver-intestinal, or isolated intestinal graft. All recipients were given anti-thymocyte globulin induction, and tacrolimus and steroids were then administered for around three years.

The graft tissue was processed, and this released both intraepithelial and lamina propria lymphocytes. The data were produced by immunoSEQ multiplex PCR, yet TCRdb's version contains in-frame clones alone and is incomplete. The table has about 15,000 clones, 70% seen once. The length of the CDR3 is 15 residues. CDR1 is SGHNT, CDR2 YYREEE, per germline (reference sequence). V gave up 5 bases and J gave up 3 bases, with 18 bases separating them. Study-level results: Recipient marrow showed GvH clones, some seen first in ileum or blood.

This receptor was taken from a human patient who received an intestinal transplant, so some T cells may come from the graft donor. The chain uses TRBV5-4 and TRBJ2-7, with D perhaps assigned TRBD1 or TRBD2 (7 bases each). Material: ileum tissue, obtained around 690 days after intestinal transplantation. The CDR3 sequence: CASSSGTAGYYEQYF. CDR3 bases: TGTGCCAGCAGTTCCGGGACAGCGGGATACTACGAGCAGTACTTC.